These 28 T cell receptor beta chains came from one sample sequenced in a study of T cells after yellow fever vaccination. One entry per CDR3 protein, called by TCRdb with MiXCR from the 5' RACE reads. The table records 500,000 to 700,000 distinct CDR3 sequences, 15% to 20% of them present only once. This specimen consisted of PBMCs, obtained 15 days after the yellow fever booster vaccination. The receptors stem from a man aged 25 to 45 who received the YFV17D yellow fever vaccine.

The chain combines TRBV4-3 with TRBJ2-6; D perhaps matches TRBD2 (5 bases). In germline, CDR1 is LGHNA, CDR2 YSLEER. The CDR3 has 15 residues. Deletions cut 6 bases from V and 9 bases from J, with 18 bases between. Here the CDR3 reads CASSFGEPVDNVLTF. As DNA, the CDR3 is TGCGCCAGCAGTTTCGGGGAGCCGGTGGACAACGTCCTGACTTTC.

This clonotype was counted between two and nine times. The chain combines TRBV12-3 or TRBV12-4 with TRBJ1-4; the D gene is possibly TRBD1 (6 bases). CDR3 length: 14 amino acids. Trimming shortened V by 7 bases and J by 6 bases, and 15 bases separated the two germline ends. Here the CDR3 DNA reads TGTGCCAGCACCCCCGGCGCAGGGGATGAAAAACTGTTTTTT. The encoded protein is CASTPGAGDEKLFF.

The table lists this clonotype with a few counts. This rearrangement joins TRBV20-1 to TRBJ2-1; 9 bases match TRBD2. This CDR3 has 15 residues. The germline V gene encodes CDR1 DFQATT and CDR2 SNEGSKA (reference sequence). Trimming took 5 bases from V and 2 from J; bases not matched to a gene: 7. The CDR3 DNA reads TGCAGTGCTTTACTTAGCGGGAGCGCCTACAATGAGCAGTTCTTC. Translating it yields CSALLSGSAYNEQFF.

The genes are TRBV24-1 and TRBJ2-1; perhaps TRBD2 as D (6 bases). The CDR3 totals 14 residues. Germline V gene sequence: CDR1 KGHDR, CDR2 SFDVKD. Trimming removed 4 bases from V and 1 base from J, with 7 bases in between. This CDR3 is CATSDGRSYNEQFF. The CDR3 nucleotides read TGTGCCACCAGTGACGGGAGATCCTACAATGAGCAGTTCTTC.

This sequence joins TRBV28 and TRBJ2-5; D not resolved. Trimming cost V 8 bases and J 2 bases, with 15 bases left between them. The length of the CDR3 is 14 residues. The V gene's germline CDR1 is MDHEN and CDR2 SYDVKM. The CDR3 coding sequence is TGTGCCAGCGGGGTAGCAAGTTTACAAGAGACCCAGTACTTC. It translates to CASGVASLQETQYF. Filled out from reference TRBV28 and TRBJ2-5, the complete variable domain reads DVKVTQSSRYLVKRTGEKVFLECVQDMDHENMFWYRQDPGLGLRLIYFSYDVKMKEKGDIPEGYSVSREKKERFSLILESASTNQTSMYLCASGVASLQETQYFGPGTRLLVL.

This clonotype turned up a few times. The V gene is TRBV19, the J gene TRBJ2-3, with 9 nucleotides matching TRBD1. The germline gives CDR1 LNHDA, CDR2 SQIVND (reference sequence). V dropped 8 bases and J dropped 3; count of bases not matched to a gene: 6. This CDR3 has 14 amino acids. As DNA, the CDR3 is TGTGCCAGTTCGGGACAGGGTCGGACAGATACGCAGTATTTT. Its translation: CASSGQGRTDTQYF.

The CDR3 region is CASSSRQGSPWRETQYF. DNA for the CDR3: TGTGCCAGCAGCTCCCGACAGGGGTCGCCTTGGAGAGAGACCCAGTACTTC. This chain connects TRBV21-1 to TRBJ2-5; TRBD1, the table's D call, lacks a check against the DNA. TRBV21-1 is described as a pseudogene. The CDR3 covers 17 residues.

This clonotype has just a few counts. The chain links TRBV25-1 to TRBJ2-3; D gene unclear. CDR3 size: 17 residues. V was trimmed by 2 bases and J by 0 bases, leaving 15 bases between them. Germline V CDR1 and CDR2: MGHDK, SYGVNS. The CDR3 sequence is CASSEHPAHVSTDTQYF. The DNA for the CDR3 is TGTGCCAGCAGTGAACACCCGGCTCACGTAAGCACAGATACGCAGTATTTT.

This chain links TRBV3-1 with TRBJ2-1; 9 nucleotides align to TRBD2. The V segment lost 6 bases and the J segment 6 bases; nucleotides outside the gene matches: 9. From germline, CDR1 is LGHDT and CDR2 YNNKEL (reference sequence). CDR3 length: 15 residues. Written as DNA, the CDR3 is TGTGCCAGCAGTCATCTAGCGGGATGGGGCAATGAGCAGTTCTTC. Residues: CASSHLAGWGNEQFF.

The rearrangement uses TRBV4-3 and TRBJ2-3, with 10 bases aligning to TRBD2. Per germline, CDR1 LGHNA and CDR2 YSLEER. The CDR3 runs to 15 residues. Trimming at V came to 0 bases and at J to 5 bases, leaving 2 bases not matched to a gene. The CDR3 DNA sequence: TGCGCCAGCAGCCAAGATCCTAGCGGGAGAGATACGCAGTATTTT. It encodes CASSQDPSGRDTQYF.

This clonotype was found a few times. V and J are TRBV5-1 and TRBJ1-2, with D perhaps TRBD1 (5 bases). CDR3 length: 13 residues. Germline V gene data show CDR1 as SGHRS and CDR2 as YFSETQ. V was cut by 0 bases and J by 5 bases, with 8 bases left in between. The CDR3 sequence: CASSLVQGYGYTF. The CDR3, as DNA: TGCGCCAGCAGCTTGGTTCAGGGATATGGCTACACCTTC.

The chain is built from TRBV7-2 and TRBJ2-7, with TRBD1 as a possible D gene (6 bases). The CDR3 spans 13 residues. Trimming took 5 bases from V and 5 from J, leaving 13 bases between them. Germline CDR1 reads SGHTA; CDR2 reads FQGNSA. The DNA for the CDR3 is TGTGCCAGCAGCGCCCTACAGGGCAACGAGCAGTACTTC. It is translated as CASSALQGNEQYF.

This clonotype has a handful of counts. The chain has TRBV27 and TRBJ2-2; the D call may be TRBD1 or TRBD2 (5 bases each). V lost 6 bases and J lost 6, with 20 bases in between. Looked up from germline, CDR1 is MNHEY and CDR2 is SMNVEV (reference sequence). CDR3 size: 16 residues. The CDR3 protein is CASRRLRDGAPGELFF. The CDR3 DNA reads as TGTGCCAGCAGGCGTTTAAGGGACGGGGCTCCCGGGGAGCTGTTTTTT.

The J gene is TRBJ2-1, the V gene TRBV10-3; 8 bases fit TRBD2. Germline CDR1 and CDR2: ENHRY and SYGVKD. Trimming at V came to 5 bases and at J to 7 bases, leaving 7 bases not matched to a gene. This CDR3 has 14 residues. This CDR3 is CAISPAGVGNEQFF. CDR3 sequence (DNA): TGTGCCATCAGTCCAGCGGGAGTAGGTAATGAGCAGTTCTTC.

J is TRBJ2-1 and V is TRBV10-3; unclear D gene. The length of the CDR3 is 13 residues. From germline, CDR1 is ENHRY and CDR2 SYGVKD. The V end was cut by 0 bases, the J end by 7 bases, with 7 bases between. DNA of the CDR3: TGTGCCATCAGTGAGTCCTATTCAAATGAGCAGTTCTTC. Its translation: CAISESYSNEQFF.

This clonotype occurred many times. The CDR3 loop reads CASSLRGRDFYGYTF. CDR3 bases: TGTGCCAGCAGCCTTAGAGGCAGAGACTTCTATGGCTACACCTTC. The rearrangement links TRBV14 to TRBJ1-2, with unresolved D. From germline, CDR1 is SGHDN and CDR2 FVKESK. Trimming took 4 bases from V and 4 from J, leaving 16 bases between them. The CDR3 totals 15 residues.

There are a few counts of this clonotype. The chain couples TRBV6-2 or TRBV6-3 to TRBJ2-5; 9 bases map to TRBD2. With 2 bases clipped from V and 4 bases from J, the junction kept 11 bases outside the gene matches. CDR1 and CDR2 (germline): MNHEY, SVGEGT. The CDR3 runs to 17 residues. The chain's CDR3 is CASSYGTSSLPRETQYF. CDR3 DNA: TGTGCCAGCAGTTACGGGACTAGCTCCCTGCCGAGAGAGACCCAGTACTTC.

The sample holds a few counts of this clonotype. This rearrangement joins TRBV9 to TRBJ2-1; TRBD2 aligns across 9 bases. The V and J ends lost 2 bases and 7 bases, in that order; junction bases with no gene match: 10. Germline V gene sequence: CDR1 SGDLS, CDR2 YYNGEE. There are 16 residues in the CDR3. Written as DNA, the CDR3 is TGTGCCAGCAGCGTTGCAATAGCGGGAGTTTGGAATGAGCAGTTCTTC. It encodes CASSVAIAGVWNEQFF. The full variable domain, rest sourced from reference TRBV9 and TRBJ2-1, is DSGVTQTPKHLITATGQRVTLRCSPRSGDLSVYWYQQSLDQGLQFLIQYYNGEERAKGNILERFSAQQFPDLHSELNLSSLELGDSALYFCASSVAIAGVWNEQFFGPGTRLTVL.

The J gene is TRBJ2-3, the V gene TRBV7-8, with 7 bases that match TRBD2. V shed 1 base, J shed 3 bases, and the junction held 10 bases outside the gene matches. The CDR3 is made up of 17 amino acids. The V gene's germline CDR1 is SGHVS and CDR2 FQNEAQ. This CDR3 is CASSLVWSSGLTDTQYF. In nucleotides, the CDR3 is TGTGCCAGCAGCTTAGTGTGGAGTAGCGGGTTGACAGATACGCAGTATTTT.

The J gene is TRBJ2-7, the V gene TRBV2; D is perhaps TRBD1 (5 bases). The CDR3 sequence is 15 residues long. Germline CDR1 and CDR2: SNHLY and FYNNEI. V shed 4 bases and J shed 3 bases, with 16 bases lying between them. CDR3 sequence: CASSAQGQNLYEQYF. CDR3 in DNA: TGTGCCAGCAGTGCCCAGGGCCAAAATCTCTACGAGCAGTACTTC.

This clonotype was observed a handful of times. The chain is built from TRBV9 and TRBJ1-1, with D uncertain. V shed 4 bases and J shed 1 base, with 8 bases lying between them. The CDR3 runs 13 residues. CDR1 is SGDLS, CDR2 YYNGEE, per germline. CDR3 coding DNA: TGTGCCAGCAGCTCCCGTTCGAACACTGAAGCTTTCTTT. It translates to CASSSRSNTEAFF.

This clonotype was observed a few times. The rearrangement uses TRBV20-1 and TRBJ2-5, with TRBD1 matching over 8 bases. J was trimmed by 5 bases and V by 1 base; bases with no gene match: 6. CDR1 is DFQATT and CDR2 is SNEGSKA in the germline V gene (reference sequence). The CDR3 is 14 amino acids. In DNA form, the CDR3 reads TGCAGTGCTAGAGTGCAGGGGGCAGGGGAGACCCAGTACTTC. Translation gives CSARVQGAGETQYF.

J is TRBJ2-2 and V is TRBV15, with D perhaps given as TRBD1 or TRBD2 (5 bases each). Germline assignment: CDR1 LNHNV and CDR2 YYDKDF (reference sequence). Trimming took 8 bases from V and 4 from J, leaving 8 bases between them. This CDR3 contains 12 residues. The CDR3 DNA reads as TGTGCCACCCTTGGGGGCACCGGGGAGCTGTTTTTT. Protein sequence: CATLGGTGELFF.

The rearrangement joins TRBV28 to TRBJ2-5; D is possibly TRBD2 (5 bases). Germline values: CDR1 MDHEN, CDR2 SYDVKM. V dropped 8 bases and J dropped 0 bases, with 13 bases sitting between them. The CDR3 spans 14 residues. CDR3: CASHGTGYQETQYF. CDR3 DNA: TGTGCCAGCCACGGCACGGGGTACCAAGAGACCCAGTACTTC.

There are a few counts of this clonotype. This sequence joins TRBV28 and TRBJ2-7; TRBD2 matches at 8 bases. The germline CDR1 and CDR2 sequences are MDHEN and SYDVKM. This CDR3 spans 11 amino acids. CDR3 sequence reads: CATREDGEQYF. The CDR3 region has the DNA TGTGCTACGCGGGAGGACGGCGAGCAGTACTTC.

The V and J genes are TRBV7-2 and TRBJ2-1; the match to TRBD2 covers 8 bases. This CDR3 spans 15 amino acids. Germline CDR1 and CDR2: SGHTA and FQGNSA. J gave up 9 bases and V 7 bases, and 14 bases lay outside the gene matches. CDR3 residues: CASNPGLVRGSEQFF. The CDR3 region has the DNA TGTGCCAGCAACCCGGGACTAGTAAGGGGGAGTGAGCAGTTCTTC.

This clonotype was recorded a few times. The chain combines TRBV7-9 with TRBJ2-7; D is possibly TRBD1 (6 bases). V lost 3 bases and J 1 base, leaving 10 bases between the germline ends. The CDR3 spans 14 residues. CDR1 and CDR2 from the germline V gene are SEHNR and FQNEAQ (reference sequence). The CDR3 coding sequence is TGTGCCAGCAGCTTTGGGACACCATCCTACGAGCAGTACTTC. Translated: CASSFGTPSYEQYF.

This clonotype was picked up a small number of times. The chain couples TRBV5-4 to TRBJ2-7; D is perhaps TRBD2 (6 bases). This CDR3 contains 14 residues. V was shortened by 0 bases and J by 4 bases, with 11 bases between the two germline ends. Germline CDR1 and CDR2: SGHNT and YYREEE (reference sequence). The CDR3 sequence: CASSLVAETYEQYF. The CDR3 DNA reads TGTGCCAGCAGCTTGGTAGCGGAAACGTACGAGCAGTACTTC. The full variable domain, completed using reference TRBV5-4 and TRBJ2-7, is ETGVTQSPTHLIKTRGQQVTLRCSSQSGHNTVSWYQQALGQGPQFIFQYYREEENGRGNFPPRFSGLQFPNYSSELNVNALELDDSALYLCASSLVAETYEQYFGPGTRLTVT.